The clone carrying this T cell receptor beta chain appeared a few times. What it binds is not known. The sample is drawn from a study of shared clonotypes between healthy human individuals. Study-wide points: Sample collection involved blood only; tissue repertoires are likely different.

Nashville, Tennessee was home to all donors, who were Caucasian adults. It was about 0.3 ug DNA, around 30,000 T cell genomes, that went into each replicate PCR of unsorted PBMC. This table comes from immunoSEQ multiplex PCR, and its TCRdb copy is limited to in-frame clones, with some not included. The profile shows some 470,000 clones, over 65% of them singletons. V was cut by 2 bases and J by 3 bases, with 7 bases left in between. There are 12 residues in the CDR3. Germline CDR1 is GTSNPN and CDR2 is SVGIG (reference sequence). This TCR was sampled from a woman in her thirties or forties in good health. Some clones in this sample may be carry-over from other donors' samples. This chain links TRBV30 with TRBJ1-1, with D possibly matching TRBD1 (5 bases). Sequenced material: PBMCs. Here the CDR3 reads CAWSPGDTEAFF. CDR3 bases: TGTGCCTGGAGTCCGGGGGACACTGAAGCTTTCTTT.